Presented here are 18 T cell receptor beta chains from one specimen sequenced in a study of cytomegalovirus exposure and HLA in healthy donors. The PCR contained 60 Vbeta and 13 Jbeta primers. Produced via immunoSEQ multiplex PCR; TCRdb's table is partial and in-frame only. The sample has fewer than 250,000 clones; 65% to 85% are singletons. Sequencing was done on a sample of PBMCs. These receptors came from a man in his forties or fifties in good health and CMV-seropositive.

The chain uses TRBV9 and TRBJ2-1; D may be TRBD2 (7 bases). The CDR3 totals 15 residues. V dropped 0 bases and J dropped 1 base, with 8 bases sitting between them. CDR1 is SGDLS, CDR2 YYNGEE, per germline. CDR3 sequence reads: CASSVEGGSYNEQFF. The CDR3 DNA is TGTGCCAGCAGCGTAGAGGGGGGGTCCTACAATGAGCAGTTCTTC.

This chain joins TRBV28 and TRBJ2-3; 11 bases fit TRBD2. CDR1 and CDR2 from the germline V gene are MDHEN and SYDVKM. The length of the CDR3 is 15 residues. V lost 6 bases, J lost 6 bases, and 8 bases stayed unmatched. DNA for the CDR3: TGTGCCAGCAGACGTACTAGCGGGAGACTTGATACGCAGTATTTT. As protein: CASRRTSGRLDTQYF.

This clone was recorded once. The rearrangement links TRBV19 to TRBJ2-2; D may be TRBD2 (6 bases). CDR3 length: 16 amino acids. The germline CDR1 and CDR2 sequences are LNHDA and SQIVND (reference sequence). With 7 bases removed from V and 8 bases from J, the gap between germline ends came to 23 bases. The chain's CDR3 is CASTTPGRGGVGELFF. The CDR3 nucleotides read TGTGCCAGTACCACCCCCGGGCGGGGCGGAGTGGGGGAGCTGTTTTTT.

The chain uses TRBV11-2 and TRBJ1-3, with D uncertain. The V gene lost 5 bases and the J gene lost 10 bases, with 12 bases spanning the gap. Per germline, CDR1 SGHAT and CDR2 FQNNGV. The CDR3 consists of 12 residues. Here the CDR3 reads CASSPGLGTIYF. The CDR3 DNA follows: TGTGCCAGCAGCCCAGGACTGGGGACCATATATTTT. The whole variable domain, remainder taken from reference TRBV11-2 and TRBJ1-3, is EAGVAQSPRYKIIEKRQSVAFWCNPISGHATLYWYQQILGQGPKLLIQFQNNGVVDDSQLPKDRFSAERLKGVDSTLKIQPAKLEDSAVYLCASSPGLGTIYFGEGSWLTVV.

CDR3 sequence reads: CASSLLAVPISYNEQFF. The CDR3 DNA reads TGCGCCAGCAGCTTACTAGCGGTCCCTATTTCCTACAATGAGCAGTTCTTC. This chain links TRBV5-1 with TRBJ2-1; 8 nucleotides agree with TRBD2. The CDR3 is 17 residues long. From germline, CDR1 is SGHRS and CDR2 YFSETQ. V lost 2 bases and J lost 1; bases outside the gene matches: 8.

The V call is TRBV11-2, the J call TRBJ2-2, with 7 bases matching TRBD1. CDR1 is SGHAT and CDR2 is FQNNGV in the germline V gene. J gave up 1 base and V 5 bases, and 4 bases lay outside the gene matches. The CDR3 totals 15 residues. The CDR3 DNA is TGTGCCAGCAGCGGCGGACAGGAGAACACCGGGGAGCTGTTTTTT. Encoded protein: CASSGGQENTGELFF.

This sequence joins TRBV13 and TRBJ2-1; D unclear. The CDR3 consists of 13 residues. With 1 base removed from V and 8 bases from J, the gap between germline ends came to 9 bases. Germline-derived CDR1 and CDR2 are PRHDT and FYEKMQ (reference sequence). The CDR3 DNA reads as TGTGCCAGCAGCTTAGAAGAAAGCTATGAGCAGTTCTTC. It specifies CASSLEESYEQFF.

V and J are TRBV5-1 and TRBJ1-2; no clear D. This CDR3 contains 13 residues. Germline-derived CDR1 and CDR2 are SGHRS and YFSETQ. V was cut by 4 bases and J by 7 bases, with 14 bases left in between. The CDR3 loop reads CASSPMGEGGYTF. The CDR3 DNA reads TGCGCCAGCAGCCCTATGGGCGAGGGTGGCTACACCTTC. The full variable domain, in which reference TRBV5-1 and TRBJ1-2 provide the parts outside the CDR3, is KAGVTQTPRYLIKTRGQQVTLSCSPISGHRSVSWYQQTPGQGLQFLFEYFSETQRNKGNFPGRFSGRQFSNSRSEMNVSTLELGDSALYLCASSPMGEGGYTFGSGTRLTVV.

J is TRBJ1-4 and V is TRBV28; the D is unclear. Per the germline V gene, CDR1 is MDHEN and CDR2 is SYDVKM. Trimming stripped 8 bases from V and 7 bases from J, with 14 bases between. The CDR3 sequence is 13 residues long. CDR3 DNA sequence: TGTGCCAGCCGTTCTTCGCTAGTTGAAAAACTGTTTTTT. Its translation is CASRSSLVEKLFF.

This chain links TRBV7-8 with TRBJ1-1, with 11 bases aligning to TRBD1. Germline V gives CDR1 SGHVS, CDR2 FQNEAQ. This CDR3 comprises 14 residues. Germline trimming cut 4 bases from V and 12 bases from J; bases unmatched to any gene: 10. The CDR3 DNA reads TGTGCCAGCAGCTACGGACAGGGGGCCCTTGGCCCTTTCTTT. Translation gives CASSYGQGALGPFF.

This clone was found once. This chain links TRBV5-1 with TRBJ2-1, with D maybe TRBD1 (6 bases). CDR1 is SGHRS, CDR2 YFSETQ, per germline. Deletions cut 5 bases from V and 0 bases from J, with 15 bases between. CDR3 length: 16 residues. The CDR3, as DNA: TGCGCCAGCAGTTGGGCAGGGGTCAGCTCCTACAATGAGCAGTTCTTC. Amino acid sequence: CASSWAGVSSYNEQFF.

V and J are TRBV6-4 and TRBJ2-2; 12 bases are shared with TRBD2. CDR3 length equals 14 residues. Germline V gives CDR1 MRHNA, CDR2 SNTAGT. V lost 6 bases to trimming and J lost 5 bases; unmatched junction nucleotides: 1. CDR3 in amino acids: CASSLAGGTGELFF. CDR3 nucleotide sequence: TGTGCCAGCAGCCTAGCGGGAGGGACCGGGGAGCTGTTTTTT.

Note on this clone: Other DNA sequences from this sample encode an identical CDR3 as well. The rearrangement links TRBV5-1 to TRBJ2-5; possible D gene TRBD2, 6 bases. The CDR3 covers 14 residues. V lost 2 bases and J 1 base, leaving 9 bases between the germline ends. In germline, CDR1 is SGHRS, CDR2 YFSETQ. In DNA, the CDR3 is TGCGCCAGCAGCTTAGCGGGCCTCCAAGAGACCCAGTACTTC. It is translated as CASSLAGLQETQYF. The whole variable domain, filled in from reference TRBV5-1 and TRBJ2-5, reads KAGVTQTPRYLIKTRGQQVTLSCSPISGHRSVSWYQQTPGQGLQFLFEYFSETQRNKGNFPGRFSGRQFSNSRSEMNVSTLELGDSALYLCASSLAGLQETQYFGPGTRLLVL.

This chain uses TRBV6-5 with TRBJ2-7; 11 nucleotides line up with TRBD1. Germline V gene lookup returns CDR1 MNHEY and CDR2 SVGAGI. The V segment lost 6 bases and the J segment 4 bases; nucleotides outside the gene matches: 5. The CDR3 runs 14 residues. CDR3 region: CASRDRGPLYEQYF. In nucleotides, the CDR3 is TGTGCCAGCAGGGACAGGGGGCCTCTATACGAGCAGTACTTC.

V and J are TRBV9 and TRBJ1-5; D remains unclear. The germline gives CDR1 SGDLS, CDR2 YYNGEE. V was clipped by 7 bases and J by 0 bases, with 14 bases between them. The CDR3 extends over 15 amino acids. CDR3 sequence (DNA): TGTGCCAGCGACCTGGAGCCCGATAGCAATCAGCCCCAGCATTTT. Amino acid sequence: CASDLEPDSNQPQHF.

This chain uses TRBV7-2 with TRBJ2-5, with D tentatively TRBD2 (6 bases). This CDR3 region has 18 residues. V lost 1 base and J 1 base, leaving 19 bases between the germline ends. Germline assignment: CDR1 SGHTA and CDR2 FQGNSA. This chain's CDR3 is CASSLGLGGFGTQETQYF. As DNA, the CDR3 is TGTGCCAGCAGCTTAGGACTAGGAGGTTTCGGTACCCAAGAGACCCAGTACTTC. The full variable domain, completed using reference TRBV7-2 and TRBJ2-5, is GAGVSQSPSNKVTEKGKDVELRCDPISGHTALYWYRQSLGQGLEFLIYFQGNSAPDKSGLPSDRFSAERTGGSVSTLTIQRTQQEDSAVYLCASSLGLGGFGTQETQYFGPGTRLLVL.

This clone was recorded once. This chain uses TRBV2 with TRBJ2-1; TRBD2 agrees at 7 bases. CDR1 is SNHLY, CDR2 FYNNEI, per germline. This CDR3 comprises 16 residues. The V and J ends lost 0 bases and 2 bases, in that order; junction bases with no gene match: 4. Written as DNA, the CDR3 is TGTGCCAGCAGTGAAGCGCGACTAGCAGCCTACAATGAGCAGTTCTTC. It translates to CASSEARLAAYNEQFF.

The chain is built from TRBV15 and TRBJ2-1; perhaps TRBD2 as D (5 bases). Looked up from germline, CDR1 is LNHNV and CDR2 is YYDKDF (reference sequence). The CDR3 consists of 14 residues. Trimming shortened V by 3 bases and J by 10 bases, and 16 bases separated the two germline ends. The CDR3 bases are TGTGCCACCAGCAGGAGAAAAGCGGCGTACGAGCAGTTCTTC. Translation gives CATSRRKAAYEQFF.